This T cell receptor beta chain is drawn from a study of regulatory T cells in long-lasting Graves disease. Germline assignment: CDR1 DFQATT and CDR2 SNEGSKA (reference sequence). The germline V and J ends were trimmed by 2 bases and 12 bases, with 10 bases remaining between them. The CDR3 is made up of 10 amino acids. This clonotype was seen at least ten times. This may be a read error, as it is one base from a much larger clone. The sample's time point: newly diagnosed GD, antithyroid drugs for less than 3 months. With RNA extracted from PBMCs as input, the TCR library was made. Assembly of TCR beta libraries relied on iRepertoire HTBI primers together with Arm-PCR of CDR3 regions. MiXCR was run by TCRdb on the multiplex PCR reads, yielding one entry per CDR3 protein. The repertoire holds 560,000 or so distinct CDR3 sequences, with around 16% as singletons. These data also formed part of another study, on T cells in Graves' hyperthyroidism and ophthalmopathy.

This rearrangement joins TRBV20-1 to TRBJ1-1; D unclear. This material consisted of peripheral blood mononuclear cells (PBMCs), taken at new diagnosis, from a patient treated with antithyroid drugs. This TCR derives from a man between 18 and 35 years old with Graves disease. The CDR3 is CSARTEETFF. In nucleotides, the CDR3 is TGCAGTGCTAGAACAGAAGAAACTTTCTTT.